This TCR beta chain was profiled in a study of shared clonotypes between healthy human individuals. This clone came up once. The target antigen is unknown. V gave up 10 bases and J gave up 5 bases; unmatched junction bases: 12. Germline CDR1 reads SNHLY; CDR2 reads FYNNEI. This CDR3 contains 14 residues. Study conclusions and caveats: For naive CD4 cells, approximately 4.7% of clonotypes were shared across four donors. Larger estimated richness was generally recorded for naive subsets relative to memory subsets.

Sorted-subset replicate PCR reactions contained roughly 190 ng DNA, corresponding to about 30,000 T cell genomes. Data came from immunoSEQ multiplex PCR; TCRdb stores just in-frame clones and leaves some out. Of over 2 million clones listed, around 93% were seen once; the top ten hold 0.37%. The rearrangement uses TRBV2 and TRBJ2-5, with TRBD2 identical over 8 bases. The sample consisted of naive CD4+ T cells from PBMCs. Subset in this sample: CD45RA+ positively selected. The sequence derives from a man aged 18 to 30 in good health. Some clones in this sample may be carry-over from other donors' samples. The CDR3 reads CATERLAGRETQYF. CDR3 coding DNA: TGTGCCACCGAGCGCTTAGCGGGAAGGGAGACCCAGTACTTC.